Included here is one TCR beta chain sequence, with context. Germline V gene sequence: CDR1 SGHAT, CDR2 FQNNGV. CDR3 length: 16 amino acids. This record belongs to a study of tumor-infiltrating lymphocytes in primary liver carcinoma. Study as a whole: Tissue type made little difference to sample yields of roughly 3.5 to 8 million productive TCRbeta reads.

Without any cell sorting, 20-30 mg of bulk tissue yielded co-extracted RNA and DNA. A constant-region primer served to make TCR beta cDNA from about 0.5 ug total RNA. Libraries for TCR beta were built through three nested multiplex PCR rounds, which together made up a slightly modified ARM-PCR procedure. TRBV1-TRBV30 forward primers paired with a C-beta reverse primer drove the first two PCR rounds, roughly 10 cycles each. MiXCR, applied by TCRdb to the multiplex PCR reads, yields one record per CDR3 protein. The sample lists around 120,000 distinct CDR3 sequences, around 70% seen once, with more than 7% in the top ten.

The sequence derives from a woman aged 60-70 years with primary liver carcinoma and hepatitis B virus infection. Sequencing used tumor-adjacent normal liver tissue. J is TRBJ1-1 and V is TRBV11-2; no clear D. The CDR3 spells CSSSSLTWDWNTEAFF. DNA for the CDR3: TGTAGCAGCAGCTCCTTAACATGGGATTGGAACACTGAAGCTTTCTTT.